The 15 T cell receptor beta chains below were found in one sample sequenced in a study of blood T cells in healthy people across ages. With a J-beta primer mix and a sample-barcoded 5' primer, a second PCR ran about 7 to 12 cycles. TCRdb independently ran MiXCR on the 5' RACE reads; one entry per CDR3 protein. Counted here are about 1.1 million distinct CDR3 sequences, around two fifths occurring once; the ten biggest clones make up about an eighth. Specimen: blood. The receptors shown here come from a man younger than 30 in good health.

The CDR3 sequence is CASSQEGDRWELFF. The CDR3 DNA reads as TGTGCCAGCAGCCAAGAAGGTGACCGCTGGGAGCTGTTTTTT. The chain recombines TRBV4-2 with TRBJ2-2; D remains unclear. The CDR3 is 14 residues long. Trimming left V 0 bases short and J 9 bases short, with 11 bases between. CDR1 and CDR2 (germline): LGHNA, YNFKEQ.

CDR3 nucleotide sequence: TGTGCCAGCGGACTCCCGGTTGGGAAAAATGAGCAGTTCTTC. Protein product: CASGLPVGKNEQFF. This chain connects TRBV25-1 to TRBJ2-1, with D possibly matching TRBD2 (5 bases). Trimming removed 8 bases at V and 7 bases at J, with 18 bases between. The CDR3 extends over 14 amino acids. Looked up from germline, CDR1 is MGHDK and CDR2 is SYGVNS.

Of note for this clonotype: It may be a read error: a sequence one base away is much more abundant. The chain is built from TRBV10-3 and TRBJ2-5; possible D gene TRBD1, 6 bases. The CDR3 is 16 residues long. V dropped 0 bases and J dropped 11 bases, with 22 bases sitting between them. CDR1 and CDR2 (germline): ENHRY, SYGVKD. CDR3 region: CAISESAGVSYNEQYF. The CDR3, as DNA: TGTGCCATCAGTGAGTCGGCAGGGGTCTCCTACAATGAGCAGTACTTC.

This clonotype was observed a few times. Here the CDR3 DNA reads TGTGCCAGCAGCCCAAGACAGGCCAGCTATGGCTACACCTTC. Its protein is CASSPRQASYGYTF. This rearrangement joins TRBV2 to TRBJ1-2, with D possibly TRBD1 on 6 matching bases. This CDR3 spans 14 amino acids. V was clipped by 6 bases and J by 4 bases, with 15 bases between them. CDR1 and CDR2 (germline): SNHLY, FYNNEI.

The chain has TRBV6-6 and TRBJ2-1; D may correspond to TRBD1 or TRBD2 (5 bases each). With 4 bases removed from V and 8 bases from J, the gap between germline ends came to 18 bases. The germline gives CDR1 MNHNY, CDR2 SVGAGI (reference sequence). The CDR3 covers 15 residues. The DNA for the CDR3 is TGTGCCAGCAGTTCCCGGGACCAAGTCGTCGATGAGCAGTTCTTC. Translating it yields CASSSRDQVVDEQFF.

This clonotype has a single count. The chain has TRBV6-6 and TRBJ1-1, with D uncertain. Germline loops: CDR1 MNHNY, CDR2 SVGAGI (reference sequence). Trimming pared 5 bases from V and 6 bases from J, leaving 16 bases between. There are 14 residues in the CDR3. The CDR3 nucleotides read TGTGCCAGCAGTGACAACCCTAGGTGGGCTGAAGCTTTCTTT. Translating gives CASSDNPRWAEAFF.

The chain has TRBV12-3 or TRBV12-4 and TRBJ2-3; perhaps TRBD2 as D (5 bases). Trimming took 0 bases from V and 5 from J, leaving 18 bases between them. The CDR3 has 17 amino acids. The CDR3 region is CASSLARSGGSRDTQYF. CDR3 coding DNA: TGTGCCAGCAGTTTAGCGCGCAGCGGTGGGTCCAGAGATACGCAGTATTTT.

The V call is TRBV27, the J call TRBJ1-1; D not certain. Germline V gives CDR1 MNHEY, CDR2 SMNVEV (reference sequence). The CDR3 covers 15 residues. The V and J ends lost 10 bases and 4 bases respectively, with 22 bases between them. As DNA, the CDR3 is TGTGCCACCTTCCGGGATCTCTTTTCGGGCACTGAAGCTTTCTTT. It codes for CATFRDLFSGTEAFF.

This clonotype has a handful of counts. J is TRBJ2-6 and V is TRBV4-3, with a possible D match to TRBD1 (6 bases). With 10 bases removed from V and 0 bases from J, the gap between germline ends came to 16 bases. The length of the CDR3 is 16 residues. Germline V gene data show CDR1 as LGHNA and CDR2 as YSLEER. In DNA form, the CDR3 reads TGCGCCACCCAGACAGGCCTTAACTCTGGGGCCAACGTCCTGACTTTC. This gives the protein CATQTGLNSGANVLTF.

This clonotype was found a few times. V gene TRBV7-2 combines with J gene TRBJ1-2; D may be TRBD1 (5 bases). The CDR3 covers 13 residues. The V gene's germline CDR1 is SGHTA and CDR2 FQGNSA. Trimming took 2 bases from V and 9 from J, leaving 13 bases between them. The CDR3 reads CASSLSQGDRYTF. The CDR3 DNA is TGTGCCAGCAGCTTATCGCAGGGAGACCGCTACACCTTC.

Only a few counts were recorded for this clonotype. The chain uses TRBV12-3 or TRBV12-4 and TRBJ2-3; 9 positions agree with TRBD2. The CDR3 has 14 residues. The V and J ends lost 4 bases and 4 bases, in that order; junction bases with no gene match: 3. In DNA form, the CDR3 reads TGTGCCAGCAGTTCGACTAGCGGAGCAGATACGCAGTATTTT. It codes for CASSSTSGADTQYF.

The chain couples TRBV29-1 to TRBJ2-4, with 8 bases fitting TRBD1. The DNA matches TRBJ2-7 better at its end, which makes the J call doubtful. Germline assignment: CDR1 SQVTM and CDR2 ANQGSEA. This CDR3 comprises 15 residues. The CDR3 spells CSVGQGSHGGNEQYF. DNA of the CDR3: TGCAGCGTCGGACAGGGCTCTCATGGGGGAAACGAGCAGTACTTC.

The V call is TRBV4-3, the J call TRBJ1-4; D may be TRBD1 (5 bases). From germline, CDR1 is LGHNA and CDR2 YSLEER. The CDR3 contains 15 residues. The germline V and J ends were trimmed by 0 bases and 9 bases, with 14 bases remaining between them. The CDR3 reads CASSQEWRGRKKLFF. The CDR3 nucleotides read TGCGCCAGCAGCCAAGAATGGAGGGGCCGGAAAAAACTGTTTTTT.

Comments on this clonotype: At one end the junction does not follow the germline gene, possibly because of a read error. The J gene is TRBJ1-4, the V gene TRBV9; 7 bases map to TRBD1. Germline values: CDR1 SGDLS, CDR2 YYNGEE. The CDR3 has 16 amino acids. CDR3 in amino acids: CACSVEGAGTNEKLFF. The CDR3, as DNA: TGTGCCTGCAGCGTAGAGGGGGCCGGGACTAATGAAAAACTGTTTTTT.

Notes on this clonotype: The germline gene is not matched at one end of the junction; a read error may be the cause. The V call is TRBV7-9, the J call TRBJ1-1; 10 nucleotides agree with TRBD1. Germline V gene sequence: CDR1 SEHNR, CDR2 FQNEAQ (reference sequence). This CDR3 region has 13 residues. This CDR3 is CVSSLGTGDEAFF. The CDR3, as DNA: TGTGTCAGCAGCTTAGGGACAGGGGACGAAGCTTTCTTT.